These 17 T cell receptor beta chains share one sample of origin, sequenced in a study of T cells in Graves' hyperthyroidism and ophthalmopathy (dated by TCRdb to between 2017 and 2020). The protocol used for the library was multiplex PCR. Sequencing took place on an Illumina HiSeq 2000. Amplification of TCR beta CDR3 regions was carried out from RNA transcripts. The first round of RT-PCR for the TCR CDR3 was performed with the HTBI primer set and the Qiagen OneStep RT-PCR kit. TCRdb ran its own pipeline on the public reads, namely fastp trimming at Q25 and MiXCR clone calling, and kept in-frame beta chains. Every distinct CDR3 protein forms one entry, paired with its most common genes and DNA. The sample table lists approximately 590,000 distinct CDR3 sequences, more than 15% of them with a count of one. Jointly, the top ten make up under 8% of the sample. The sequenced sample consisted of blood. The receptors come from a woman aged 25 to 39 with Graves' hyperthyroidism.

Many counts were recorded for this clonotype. The CDR3 DNA is TGTGCCAGCTCACGTCCCCCCAGGTACAATGAGCAGTTCTTC. Protein sequence: CASSRPPRYNEQFF. The V and J genes are TRBV18 and TRBJ2-1; D call uncertain. CDR3 length equals 14 residues. V lost 4 bases, J lost 4 bases, and 11 bases lay in between. The germline gives CDR1 KGHSH, CDR2 LQKENI.

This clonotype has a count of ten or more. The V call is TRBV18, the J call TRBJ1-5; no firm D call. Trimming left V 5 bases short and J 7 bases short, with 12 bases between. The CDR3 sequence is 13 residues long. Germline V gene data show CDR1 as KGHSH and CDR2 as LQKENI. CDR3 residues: CASSEGPEQPQHF. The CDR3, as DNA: TGTGCCAGCTCAGAGGGTCCTGAGCAGCCCCAGCATTTT. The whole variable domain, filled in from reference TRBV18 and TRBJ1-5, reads NAGVMQNPRHLVRRRGQEARLRCSPMKGHSHVYWYRQLPEEGLKFMVYLQKENIIDESGMPKERFSAEFPKEGPSILRIQQVVRGDSAAYFCASSEGPEQPQHFGDGTRLSIL.

Here the CDR3 DNA reads TGCAGTGCTACAAACCTAGCGGGAGGTCCCTACTCCTACAATGAGCAGTTCTTC. Translated: CSATNLAGGPYSYNEQFF. The chain couples TRBV20-1 to TRBJ2-1, with 11 positions matching TRBD2. V trimming: 4 bases; J trimming: 0 bases; junction bases outside the gene matches: 11. In germline, CDR1 is DFQATT, CDR2 SNEGSKA (reference sequence). There are 18 residues in the CDR3.

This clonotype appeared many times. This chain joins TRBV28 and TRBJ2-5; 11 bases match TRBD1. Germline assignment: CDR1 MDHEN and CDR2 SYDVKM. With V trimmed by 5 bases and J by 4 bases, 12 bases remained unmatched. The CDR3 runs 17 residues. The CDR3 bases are TGTGCCAGCAGTCCCCGGACAGGGGGCATGTGGTCAGAGACCCAGTACTTC. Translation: CASSPRTGGMWSETQYF.

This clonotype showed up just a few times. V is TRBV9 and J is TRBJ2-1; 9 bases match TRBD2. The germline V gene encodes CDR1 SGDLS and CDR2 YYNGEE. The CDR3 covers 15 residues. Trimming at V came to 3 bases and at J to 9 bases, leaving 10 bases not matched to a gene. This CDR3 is CASSGIAGVGSEQFF. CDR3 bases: TGTGCCAGCAGCGGAATAGCGGGAGTCGGGAGTGAGCAGTTCTTC. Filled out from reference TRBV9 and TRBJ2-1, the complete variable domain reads DSGVTQTPKHLITATGQRVTLRCSPRSGDLSVYWYQQSLDQGLQFLIQYYNGEERAKGNILERFSAQQFPDLHSELNLSSLELGDSALYFCASSGIAGVGSEQFFGPGTRLTVL.

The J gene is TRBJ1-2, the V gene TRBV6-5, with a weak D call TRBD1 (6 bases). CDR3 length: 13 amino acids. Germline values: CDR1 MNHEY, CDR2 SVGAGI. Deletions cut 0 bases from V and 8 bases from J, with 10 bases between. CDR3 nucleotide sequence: TGTGCCAGCAGTTACTCTGGGGGGCAAGGCTACACCTTC. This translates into CASSYSGGQGYTF.

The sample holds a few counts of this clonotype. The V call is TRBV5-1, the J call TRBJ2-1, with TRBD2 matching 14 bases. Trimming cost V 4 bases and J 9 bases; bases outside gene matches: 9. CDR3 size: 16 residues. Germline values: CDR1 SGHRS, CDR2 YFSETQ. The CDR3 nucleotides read TGCGCCAGCAGCCTCGGGACTAGCGGGGGCGGTGGTGAGCAGTTCTTC. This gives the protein CASSLGTSGGGGEQFF.

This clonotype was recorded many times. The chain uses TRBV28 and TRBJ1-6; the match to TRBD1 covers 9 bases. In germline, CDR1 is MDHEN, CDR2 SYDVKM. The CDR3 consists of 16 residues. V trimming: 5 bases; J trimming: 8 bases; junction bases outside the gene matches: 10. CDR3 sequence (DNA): TGTGCCAGCAGTCCGCGATACGGGACAGGGCATTCACCCCTCCACTTT. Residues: CASSPRYGTGHSPLHF. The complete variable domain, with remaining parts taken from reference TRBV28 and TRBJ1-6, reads DVKVTQSSRYLVKRTGEKVFLECVQDMDHENMFWYRQDPGLGLRLIYFSYDVKMKEKGDIPEGYSVSREKKERFSLILESASTNQTSMYLCASSPRYGTGHSPLHFGNGTRLTVT.

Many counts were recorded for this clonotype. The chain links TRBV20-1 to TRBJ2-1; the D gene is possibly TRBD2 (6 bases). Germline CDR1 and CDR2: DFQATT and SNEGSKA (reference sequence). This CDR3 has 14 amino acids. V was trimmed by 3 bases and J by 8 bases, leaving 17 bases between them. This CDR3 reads CSASDIMGLHEQFF. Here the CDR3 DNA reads TGCAGTGCTAGTGACATAATGGGACTTCATGAGCAGTTCTTC.

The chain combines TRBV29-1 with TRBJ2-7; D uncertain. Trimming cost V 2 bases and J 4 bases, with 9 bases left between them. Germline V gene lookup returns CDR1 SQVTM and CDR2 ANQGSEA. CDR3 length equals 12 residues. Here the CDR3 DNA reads TGCAGCGTTGAATACCGGCCGTACGAGCAGTACTTC. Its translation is CSVEYRPYEQYF.

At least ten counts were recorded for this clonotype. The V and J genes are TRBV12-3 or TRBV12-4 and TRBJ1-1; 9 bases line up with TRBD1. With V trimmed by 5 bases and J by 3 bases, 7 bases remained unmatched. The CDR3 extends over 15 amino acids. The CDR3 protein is CASSRDTGGYTEAFF. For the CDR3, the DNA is TGTGCCAGCAGTAGAGATACAGGGGGCTACACTGAAGCTTTCTTT.

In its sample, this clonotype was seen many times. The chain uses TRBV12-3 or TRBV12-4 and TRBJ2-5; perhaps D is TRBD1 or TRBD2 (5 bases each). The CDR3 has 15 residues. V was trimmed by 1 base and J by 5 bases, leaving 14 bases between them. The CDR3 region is CASSLVPGRIETQYF. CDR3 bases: TGTGCCAGCAGTTTAGTCCCGGGGCGGATCGAGACCCAGTACTTC.

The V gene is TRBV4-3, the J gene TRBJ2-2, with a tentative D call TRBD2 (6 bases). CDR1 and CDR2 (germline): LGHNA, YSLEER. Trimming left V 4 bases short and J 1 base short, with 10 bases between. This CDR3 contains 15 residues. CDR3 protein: CASSLEGWNTGELFF. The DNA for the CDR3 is TGCGCCAGCAGCCTGGAGGGGTGGAACACCGGGGAGCTGTTTTTT.

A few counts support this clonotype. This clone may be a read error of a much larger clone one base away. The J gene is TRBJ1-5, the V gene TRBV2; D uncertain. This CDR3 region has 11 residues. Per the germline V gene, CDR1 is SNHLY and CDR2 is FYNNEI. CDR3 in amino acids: CASSIGQLQHF. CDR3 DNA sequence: TGTGCCAGCAGCATAGGGCAGCTCCAGCATTTT.

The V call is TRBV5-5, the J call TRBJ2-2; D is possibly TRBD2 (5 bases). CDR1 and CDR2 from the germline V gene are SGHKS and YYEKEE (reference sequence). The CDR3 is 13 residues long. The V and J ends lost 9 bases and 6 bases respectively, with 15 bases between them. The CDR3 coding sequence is TGTGCCACCCATGAGGGTTACGCCGGGGAGCTGTTTTTT. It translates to CATHEGYAGELFF.

In DNA form, the CDR3 reads TGTGCCAGCAGCTTAACAGTTACCTACAATGAGCAGTTCTTC. This codes for CASSLTVTYNEQFF. This sequence joins TRBV7-2 and TRBJ2-1; no definite D call. V lost 2 bases and J 2 bases, leaving 7 bases between the germline ends. The CDR3 loop spans 14 amino acids. Germline V gene data show CDR1 as SGHTA and CDR2 as FQGNSA. Combining the CDR3 with reference TRBV7-2 and TRBJ2-1 gives the whole variable domain GAGVSQSPSNKVTEKGKDVELRCDPISGHTALYWYRQSLGQGLEFLIYFQGNSAPDKSGLPSDRFSAERTGGSVSTLTIQRTQQEDSAVYLCASSLTVTYNEQFFGPGTRLTVL.

The CDR3 is CASSLGTGGGPQHF. As DNA, the CDR3 is TGCGCCAGCAGCCTCGGGACAGGGGGGGGGCCCCAGCATTTT. The J gene is TRBJ1-5, the V gene TRBV5-1, with 11 positions matching TRBD1. With 4 bases clipped from V and 9 bases from J, the junction kept 6 bases outside the gene matches. The germline CDR1 and CDR2 sequences are SGHRS and YFSETQ. This CDR3 is 14 amino acids long. The full variable domain, with the rest looked up from reference TRBV5-1 and TRBJ1-5, is KAGVTQTPRYLIKTRGQQVTLSCSPISGHRSVSWYQQTPGQGLQFLFEYFSETQRNKGNFPGRFSGRQFSNSRSEMNVSTLELGDSALYLCASSLGTGGGPQHFGDGTRLSIL.